These 27 T cell receptor beta chains were sequenced from one sample in a study of spatial heterogeneity in lung cancer. MiXCR, applied by TCRdb to the 5' RACE reads, yields one record per CDR3 protein. The data contain tens of thousands of distinct CDR3 sequences, less than 6% of them singletons. Sample time point: sample taken at primary tumor resection. Tumor, nontumor lung or frozen PBMC supplied whole RNA, sequenced without sorting. Here the sequenced sample was PBMCs, taken at surgery. The receptor set was obtained from a male donor with early-stage non-small cell lung cancer.

J is TRBJ2-7 and V is TRBV4-1, with TRBD2 matching 7 bases. The CDR3 contains 13 residues. The V gene end was trimmed by 4 bases and the J gene end by 4 bases; junction bases not matched to a gene: 4. Germline V gives CDR1 MGHRA, CDR2 YSYEKL. The CDR3 DNA sequence: TGCGCCAGCAGCCGGGACTACCCATACGAGCAGTACTTC. Residues: CASSRDYPYEQYF.

The rearrangement links TRBV29-1 to TRBJ2-2; D perhaps matches TRBD2 (6 bases). The CDR3 loop spans 13 amino acids. The germline CDR1 and CDR2 sequences are SQVTM and ANQGSEA. V lost 7 bases to trimming and J lost 7 bases, with 16 bases between them. CDR3 nucleotide sequence: TGCAGCGCTCAAGGGCGGGGTAACGGGGAGCTGTTTTTT. Amino acid sequence: CSAQGRGNGELFF.

The rearrangement joins TRBV3-1 to TRBJ2-7; tentative D call: TRBD2 (5 bases). V lost 0 bases and J 9 bases, leaving 18 bases between the germline ends. This CDR3 contains 15 residues. Germline V gives CDR1 LGHDT, CDR2 YNNKEL (reference sequence). The CDR3: CASSQDSAAPLGQYF. CDR3 DNA: TGTGCCAGCAGCCAAGATAGCGCTGCTCCCCTCGGGCAGTACTTC.

This clonotype was detected only a few times. This chain links TRBV7-3 with TRBJ2-7, with D uncertain. V lost 1 base and J lost 2, with 15 bases in between. Germline assignment: CDR1 SGHTA and CDR2 FQGTGA. This CDR3 region has 16 residues. This CDR3 is CASSLNPPSRTYEQYF. As DNA, the CDR3 is TGTGCCAGCAGCTTAAATCCCCCTTCCAGAACCTACGAGCAGTACTTC.

This clonotype was found many times. The chain has TRBV7-2 and TRBJ2-7; D unresolved. From germline, CDR1 is SGHTA and CDR2 FQGNSA. The V end lost 2 bases, the J end lost 0 bases, and 5 bases lay between the germline ends. The CDR3 consists of 13 residues. The CDR3 here is CASSLTTSYEQYF. The CDR3 DNA is TGTGCCAGCAGCTTAACGACCTCCTACGAGCAGTACTTC.

This clonotype was counted at least ten times. The chain uses TRBV9 and TRBJ2-1; 12 bases align to TRBD2. Germline CDR1 reads SGDLS; CDR2 reads YYNGEE. The CDR3 consists of 16 residues. Losses at the gene ends were 0 bases for V and 4 bases for J; bases not matched to a gene: 2. The DNA of the CDR3 is TGTGCCAGCAGCGTAGTACTAGCGGGGGGTTACAATGAGCAGTTCTTC. Its translation is CASSVVLAGGYNEQFF. Full variable domain (rest looked up from reference TRBV9 and TRBJ2-1): DSGVTQTPKHLITATGQRVTLRCSPRSGDLSVYWYQQSLDQGLQFLIQYYNGEERAKGNILERFSAQQFPDLHSELNLSSLELGDSALYFCASSVVLAGGYNEQFFGPGTRLTVL.

This chain joins TRBV3-1 and TRBJ1-1; D call uncertain. Looked up from germline, CDR1 is LGHDT and CDR2 is YNNKEL (reference sequence). The CDR3 contains 14 residues. Between the trimmed V and J ends, which lost 7 bases and 0 bases, there was a span of 12 bases. CDR3 bases: TGTGCCAGCACCACTACCGGACTGAACACTGAAGCTTTCTTT. Protein: CASTTTGLNTEAFF.

This clonotype was seen a few times. CDR3 nucleotides: TGCAGTGCTAGACTGATGGAAGGGGTGGCTGAAGCTTTCTTT. It specifies CSARLMEGVAEAFF. The chain has TRBV20-1 and TRBJ1-1; tentative D call: TRBD1 (5 bases). Looked up from germline, CDR1 is DFQATT and CDR2 is SNEGSKA (reference sequence). There are 14 residues in the CDR3. Trimming took off 2 bases at V and 6 bases at J, with 16 bases between the two ends.

The chain uses TRBV5-5 and TRBJ1-2; D remains unclear. CDR3 length: 14 amino acids. V was shortened by 2 bases and J by 3 bases, with 11 bases between the two germline ends. Germline CDR1 is SGHKS and CDR2 is YYEKEE (reference sequence). The chain's CDR3 is CASSFVVGDYGYTF. The CDR3 coding sequence is TGTGCCAGCAGCTTTGTAGTCGGGGACTATGGCTACACCTTC.

The chain has TRBV4-3 and TRBJ2-7; D is uncertain. The CDR3 is made up of 13 amino acids. With 3 bases removed from V and 0 bases from J, the gap between germline ends came to 6 bases. Germline values: CDR1 LGHNA, CDR2 YSLEER. CDR3 region: CASSHPSSYEQYF. Here the CDR3 DNA reads TGCGCCAGCAGCCACCCCTCCTCCTACGAGCAGTACTTC.

In the case of this clonotype: This could be a read error, since a much larger clone is one nucleotide away. The rearrangement joins TRBV6-1 to TRBJ1-5; no clear D gene. Trimming left V 5 bases short and J 5 bases short, with 10 bases between. Germline V gene sequence: CDR1 MNHNS, CDR2 SASEGT. This CDR3 has 13 residues. DNA for the CDR3: TGTGCCAGCAGTCACCTCGGGGATCAGCCCCAGCATTTT. It yields the protein CASSHLGDQPQHF.

This clonotype was counted at least ten times. The V call is TRBV7-2, the J call TRBJ2-5; D gene uncertain. Germline V gene data show CDR1 as SGHTA and CDR2 as FQGNSA. V was trimmed by 4 bases and J by 3 bases, leaving 3 bases between them. This CDR3 has 11 amino acids. CDR3 residues: CASSYKETQYF. For the CDR3, the DNA is TGTGCCAGCAGCTACAAAGAGACCCAGTACTTC.

This clonotype was counted between two and nine times. This chain uses TRBV11-1 with TRBJ2-1; 9 bases agree with TRBD2. The CDR3 extends over 17 amino acids. The V gene end was trimmed by 5 bases and the J gene end by 5 bases; junction bases not matched to a gene: 13. From germline, CDR1 is SGHAT and CDR2 FQDESV (reference sequence). CDR3 bases: TGTGCCAGCAGCCGCAACAGTCTAGCGGGGAACCACAATGAGCAGTTCTTC. It translates to CASSRNSLAGNHNEQFF.

This clonotype came up many times. The chain carries TRBV12-3 or TRBV12-4 and TRBJ1-5; D is unclear. V lost 7 bases and J lost 4, with 14 bases in between. CDR3 size: 14 residues. CDR3 bases: TGTGCCAGCATGGTTAGTGGATTGAATCAGCCCCAGCATTTT. Protein: CASMVSGLNQPQHF.

There are many counts of this clonotype. This rearrangement joins TRBV5-1 to TRBJ2-1; 12 bases are shared with TRBD2. The CDR3 covers 17 residues. Germline V CDR1 and CDR2: SGHRS, YFSETQ. The trim removed 0 bases at V and 7 bases at J, leaving 8 bases unmatched. In DNA, the CDR3 is TGCGCCAGCAGCTTGGGGCTAGCGGGGGGGCTCAATAATGAGCAGTTCTTC. Protein: CASSLGLAGGLNNEQFF.

This clonotype was seen only a few times. This chain joins TRBV27 and TRBJ1-2, with TRBD1 identical over 7 bases. The CDR3 covers 14 residues. CDR1 is MNHEY and CDR2 is SMNVEV in the germline V gene (reference sequence). The trim removed 3 bases at V and 10 bases at J, leaving 11 bases unmatched. For the CDR3, the DNA is TGTGCCAGCAGTTTCAGGGGGGGGACGGGACTCTACACCTTC. Amino acid sequence: CASSFRGGTGLYTF.

This clonotype was counted ten times or more. The DNA of the CDR3 is TGCGCCAGCAGCTTGTATTCGGGTAATGAGCAGTTCTTC. Translation gives CASSLYSGNEQFF. The chain recombines TRBV5-1 with TRBJ2-1; D call uncertain. The V end lost 1 base, the J end lost 7 bases, and 9 bases lay between the germline ends. CDR1 SGHRS and CDR2 YFSETQ come from the germline V gene. The length of the CDR3 is 13 residues. Full variable domain (missing parts from reference TRBV5-1 and TRBJ2-1): KAGVTQTPRYLIKTRGQQVTLSCSPISGHRSVSWYQQTPGQGLQFLFEYFSETQRNKGNFPGRFSGRQFSNSRSEMNVSTLELGDSALYLCASSLYSGNEQFFGPGTRLTVL.

V usage is TRBV19 and J usage is TRBJ1-5; a possible D gene is TRBD1 (5 bases). CDR3 length: 16 amino acids. CDR1 and CDR2 (germline): LNHDA, SQIVND (reference sequence). The V gene lost 7 bases and the J gene lost 4 bases, with 20 bases spanning the gap. For the CDR3, the DNA is TGTGCCAGTACCCTAGGGACCAGACGCCTTAATCAGCCCCAGCATTTT. As protein: CASTLGTRRLNQPQHF.

There are a few counts of this clonotype. The gene calls are TRBV7-9 and TRBJ2-7; D may correspond to TRBD1 or TRBD2 (5 bases each). V lost 5 bases and J 5 bases, leaving 13 bases between the germline ends. CDR1 and CDR2 (germline): SEHNR, FQNEAQ (reference sequence). This CDR3 has 13 residues. The CDR3 sequence: CASSVDIGNEQYF. The DNA of the CDR3 is TGTGCCAGCAGCGTGGACATCGGGAACGAGCAGTACTTC.

The gene calls are TRBV20-1 and TRBJ2-3, with TRBD2 identical over 8 bases. The CDR3 covers 13 residues. Germline CDR1 and CDR2: DFQATT and SNEGSKA (reference sequence). The trim removed 3 bases at V and 6 bases at J, leaving 5 bases unmatched. Here the CDR3 DNA reads TGCAGTGCTAGGAGCGGGGGCGTCGATACGCAGTATTTT. Protein sequence: CSARSGGVDTQYF.

The sample holds a few counts of this clonotype. This sequence joins TRBV28 and TRBJ1-3; D uncertain. This CDR3 is built from 11 residues. Germline CDR1 reads MDHEN; CDR2 reads SYDVKM. Trimming pared 8 bases from V and 6 bases from J, leaving 8 bases between. The CDR3 sequence: CASALENTIYF. CDR3 sequence (DNA): TGTGCCAGCGCGTTGGAAAACACCATATATTTT.

CDR3 in amino acids: CASTTAGQANQPQHF. Here the CDR3 DNA reads TGTGCCAGCACCACCGCCGGACAGGCTAATCAGCCCCAGCATTTT. The chain joins TRBV2 to TRBJ1-5, with 7 bases fitting TRBD1. The J segment lost 4 bases and the V segment lost 7 bases, leaving 10 bases of the junction unmatched. Germline V gives CDR1 SNHLY, CDR2 FYNNEI. This CDR3 region has 15 residues.

This clonotype was counted a single time. This may come from a read error, since a much larger clone is one base off. The rearrangement links TRBV12-3 or TRBV12-4 to TRBJ2-3, with D unclear. V gave up 1 base and J gave up 3 bases, with 8 bases separating them. This CDR3 is 14 amino acids long. As DNA, the CDR3 is TGTGCCAGCAGTTTAGGCAAGGAAACAGATACGCAGTATTTT. It translates to CASSLGKETDTQYF.

As for this clonotype: A much more abundant neighbour one base away suggests this may be a read error. The CDR3 ends on some other residue instead of the conserved phenylalanine or tryptophan, so this is likely a read error. The chain recombines TRBV9 with TRBJ2-2; 13 bases agree with TRBD2. The junction had 9 bases not matched to a gene; V was cut back by 4 bases and J by 0 bases. CDR1 and CDR2 from the germline V gene are SGDLS and YYNGEE. The CDR3 length is 19 residues. CDR3 coding DNA: TGTGCCAGCAGCACCCGGACTAGCGGGGGACCCGCGAACACCGGGGAGCTGTTTTCT. Residues: CASSTRTSGGPANTGELFS.

This clonotype was detected ten times or more. J is TRBJ1-1 and V is TRBV3-1; possibly TRBD1 for D (5 bases). Between the trimmed V and J ends, which lost 4 bases and 5 bases, there was a span of 8 bases. Germline CDR1 and CDR2: LGHDT and YNNKEL (reference sequence). This CDR3 is built from 12 residues. CDR3 protein: CASSREGTEAFF. The CDR3 DNA is TGTGCCAGCAGCCGGGAGGGGACTGAAGCTTTCTTT.

The sample holds many counts of this clonotype. This chain links TRBV20-1 with TRBJ1-2; 9 nucleotides match TRBD1. Germline loops: CDR1 DFQATT, CDR2 SNEGSKA (reference sequence). J lost 6 bases, V lost 1 base, and 9 bases had no gene match. This CDR3 is 15 amino acids long. The CDR3 loop is CSARAPGQGIHGYTF. The CDR3 bases are TGCAGTGCTAGAGCACCGGGACAGGGAATACATGGCTACACCTTC.

The rearrangement uses TRBV27 and TRBJ2-3; perhaps TRBD2 as D (7 bases). V lost 5 bases, J lost 2 bases, and 11 bases lay in between. The CDR3 length is 14 residues. Germline V gene sequence: CDR1 MNHEY, CDR2 SMNVEV (reference sequence). DNA for the CDR3: TGTGCCAGCAGTGGGGGGGACATCACAGATACGCAGTATTTT. It codes for CASSGGDITDTQYF.